This T cell receptor (beta chain) stems from a study of blood T cell repertoires in COVID-19. Study information: Both acute and convalescent COVID-19 samples were obtained from the United States, Italy and Spain. In each case, the material was cDNA or gDNA derived from T cells, B-cell-depleted T cells, or PBMCs.

Source study methods: Amplification of reference gene primers was used by the study to estimate nucleated cell counts. Some clones are missing from TCRdb's copy, which holds only in-frame ones; the method was immunoSEQ multiplex PCR. The V and J calls and clone size were taken over from that table, and D and trimming were inferred from the DNA. The sample records 150,000 to 200,000 clones, roughly 84% being singletons. The CDR3 runs 11 residues. Germline V lookup: CDR1 MNHEY, CDR2 SVGAGI. V lost 10 bases and J 4 bases, leaving 10 bases between the germline ends. The chain has TRBV6-5 and TRBJ1-1; D ambiguous. The sample consisted of peripheral blood. The TCR comes from a woman older than 75 with acute or convalescent COVID-19. The CDR3 bases are TGTGCCACCAAACGGGGCACTGAAGCTTTCTTT. This sequence encodes CATKRGTEAFF.